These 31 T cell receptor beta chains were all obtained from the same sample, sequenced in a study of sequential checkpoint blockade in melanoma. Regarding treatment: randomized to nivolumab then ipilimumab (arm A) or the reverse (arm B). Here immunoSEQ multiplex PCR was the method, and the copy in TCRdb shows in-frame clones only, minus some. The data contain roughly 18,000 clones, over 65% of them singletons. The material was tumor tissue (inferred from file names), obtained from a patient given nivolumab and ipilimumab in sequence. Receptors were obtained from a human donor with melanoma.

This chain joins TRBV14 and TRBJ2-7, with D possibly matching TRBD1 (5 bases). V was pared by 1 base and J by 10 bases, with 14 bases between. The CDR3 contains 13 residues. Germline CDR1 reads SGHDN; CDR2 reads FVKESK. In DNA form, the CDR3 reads TGTGCCAGCAGCCAAGGACAGACCACCCATCAGTACTTC. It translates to CASSQGQTTHQYF.

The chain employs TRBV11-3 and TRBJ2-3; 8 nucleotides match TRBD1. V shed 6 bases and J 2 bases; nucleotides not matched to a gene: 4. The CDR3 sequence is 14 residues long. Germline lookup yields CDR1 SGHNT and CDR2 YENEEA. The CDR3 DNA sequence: TGTGCCAGCAGTGGACAGGGCCACACAGATACGCAGTATTTT. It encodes CASSGQGHTDTQYF.

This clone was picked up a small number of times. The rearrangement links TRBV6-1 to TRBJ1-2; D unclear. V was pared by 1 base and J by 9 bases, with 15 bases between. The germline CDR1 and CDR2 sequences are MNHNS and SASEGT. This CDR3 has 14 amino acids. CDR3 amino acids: CASSEDRWSGSYTF. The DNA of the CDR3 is TGTGCCAGCAGTGAAGATAGGTGGTCCGGGAGCTACACCTTC.

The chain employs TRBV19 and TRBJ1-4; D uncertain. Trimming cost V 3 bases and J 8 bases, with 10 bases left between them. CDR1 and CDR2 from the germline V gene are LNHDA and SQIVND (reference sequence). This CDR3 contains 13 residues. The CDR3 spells CASSIDSLEKLFF. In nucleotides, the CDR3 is TGTGCCAGTAGTATCGACTCATTGGAAAAACTGTTTTTT. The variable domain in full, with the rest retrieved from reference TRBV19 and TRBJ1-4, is DGGITQSPKYLFRKEGQNVTLSCEQNLNHDAMYWYRQDPGQGLRLIYYSQIVNDFQKGDIAEGYSVSREKKESFPLTVTSAQKNPTAFYLCASSIDSLEKLFFGSGTQLSVL.

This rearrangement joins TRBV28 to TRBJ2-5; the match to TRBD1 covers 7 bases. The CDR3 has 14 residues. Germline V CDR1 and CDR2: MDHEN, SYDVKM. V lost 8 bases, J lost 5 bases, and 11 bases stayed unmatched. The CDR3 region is CASLSHRGRETQYF. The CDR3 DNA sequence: TGTGCCAGCCTCTCTCACAGGGGAAGGGAGACCCAGTACTTC.

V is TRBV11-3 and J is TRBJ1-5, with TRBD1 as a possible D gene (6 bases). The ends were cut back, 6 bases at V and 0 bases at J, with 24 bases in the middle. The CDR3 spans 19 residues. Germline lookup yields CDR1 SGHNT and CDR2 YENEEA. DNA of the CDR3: TGTGCCAGCAGTACCCCGAAGACAGGAAGACTAATTAGCAATCAGCCCCAGCATTTT. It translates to CASSTPKTGRLISNQPQHF.

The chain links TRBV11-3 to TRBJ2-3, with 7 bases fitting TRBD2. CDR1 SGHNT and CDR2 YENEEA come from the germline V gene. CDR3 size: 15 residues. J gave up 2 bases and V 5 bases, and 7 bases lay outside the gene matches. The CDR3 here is CASSPPGLPTDTQYF. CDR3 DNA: TGTGCCAGCAGCCCCCCGGGACTACCCACAGATACGCAGTATTTT.

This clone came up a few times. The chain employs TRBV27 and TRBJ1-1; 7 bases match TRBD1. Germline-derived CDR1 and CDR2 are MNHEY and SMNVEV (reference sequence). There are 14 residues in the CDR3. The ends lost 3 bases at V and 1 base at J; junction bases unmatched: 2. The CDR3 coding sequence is TGTGCCAGCAGTTTCCGGGACAGGAACACTGAAGCTTTCTTT. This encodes CASSFRDRNTEAFF.

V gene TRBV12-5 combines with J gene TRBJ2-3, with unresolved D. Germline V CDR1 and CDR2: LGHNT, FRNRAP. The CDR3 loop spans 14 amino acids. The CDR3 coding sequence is TGTGCCAGCACCTCCTCCCAGCGCACAGATACGCAGTATTTT. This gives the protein CASTSSQRTDTQYF.

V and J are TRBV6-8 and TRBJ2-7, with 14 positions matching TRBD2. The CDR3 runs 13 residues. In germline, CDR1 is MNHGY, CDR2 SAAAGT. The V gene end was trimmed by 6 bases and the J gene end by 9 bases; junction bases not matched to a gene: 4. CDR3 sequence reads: CASSRGTSGGQYF. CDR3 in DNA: TGTGCCAGCAGCCGCGGGACTAGCGGGGGGCAGTACTTC.

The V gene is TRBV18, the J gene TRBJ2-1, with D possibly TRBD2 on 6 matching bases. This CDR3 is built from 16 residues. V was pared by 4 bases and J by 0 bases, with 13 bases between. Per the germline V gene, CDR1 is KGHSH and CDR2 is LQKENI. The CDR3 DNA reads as TGTGCCAGCTCACTCTCCAGCGGGTACTCCTACAATGAGCAGTTCTTC. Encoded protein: CASSLSSGYSYNEQFF.

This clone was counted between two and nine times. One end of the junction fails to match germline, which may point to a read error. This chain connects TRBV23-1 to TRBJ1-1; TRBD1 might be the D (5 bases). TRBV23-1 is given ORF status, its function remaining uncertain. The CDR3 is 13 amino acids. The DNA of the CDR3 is TGCGCTAGCAGCTCCGACAGGAACACTGAAGCTTTCTTT. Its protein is CASSSDRNTEAFF.

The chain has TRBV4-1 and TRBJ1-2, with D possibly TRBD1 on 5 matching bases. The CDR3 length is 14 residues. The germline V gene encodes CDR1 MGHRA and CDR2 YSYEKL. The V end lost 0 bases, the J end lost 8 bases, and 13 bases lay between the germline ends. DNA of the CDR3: TGCGCCAGCAGCCAAGATGGGGCAGGGATCGGCTACACCTTC. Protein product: CASSQDGAGIGYTF.

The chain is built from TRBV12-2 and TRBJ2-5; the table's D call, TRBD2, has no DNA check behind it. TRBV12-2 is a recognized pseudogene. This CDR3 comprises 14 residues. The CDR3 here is CASRWELVQETQYF. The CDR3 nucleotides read TGTGCAAGTCGCTGGGAACTAGTACAAGAGACCCAGTACTTC.

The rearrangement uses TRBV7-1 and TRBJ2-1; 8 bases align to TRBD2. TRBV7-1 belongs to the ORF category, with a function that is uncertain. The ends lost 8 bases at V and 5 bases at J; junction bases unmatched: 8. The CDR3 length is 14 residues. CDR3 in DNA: TGTGCCAGCCTCCTGGTAGCGGGAAACAATGAGCAGTTCTTC. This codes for CASLLVAGNNEQFF.

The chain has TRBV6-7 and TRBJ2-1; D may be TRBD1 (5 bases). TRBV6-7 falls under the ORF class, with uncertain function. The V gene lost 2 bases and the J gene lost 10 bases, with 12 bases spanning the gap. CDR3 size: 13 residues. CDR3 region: CASSYEFDREQFF. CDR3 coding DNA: TGTGCCAGCAGTTACGAGTTTGACAGAGAGCAGTTCTTC.

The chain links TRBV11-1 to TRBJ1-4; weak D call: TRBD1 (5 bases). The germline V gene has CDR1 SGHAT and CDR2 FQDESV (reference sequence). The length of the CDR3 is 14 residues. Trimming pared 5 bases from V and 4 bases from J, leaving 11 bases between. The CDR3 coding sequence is TGTGCCAGCAGCCGGGGGGTGGTTAATGAAAAACTGTTTTTT. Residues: CASSRGVVNEKLFF.

As DNA, the CDR3 is TGTGCCAGCAGCTTAACTTTGCAAGGTCCCGGGGAGCTGTTTTTT. Protein: CASSLTLQGPGELFF. The V call is TRBV11-3, the J call TRBJ2-2; no firm D call. This CDR3 region has 15 residues. V was trimmed by 2 bases and J by 6 bases, leaving 13 bases between them. CDR1 and CDR2 from the germline V gene are SGHNT and YENEEA.

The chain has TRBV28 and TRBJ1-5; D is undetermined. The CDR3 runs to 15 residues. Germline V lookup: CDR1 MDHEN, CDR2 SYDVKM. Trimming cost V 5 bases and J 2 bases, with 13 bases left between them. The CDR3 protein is CASSGLGSGNQPQHF. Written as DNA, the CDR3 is TGTGCCAGCAGTGGACTGGGATCAGGCAATCAGCCCCAGCATTTT.

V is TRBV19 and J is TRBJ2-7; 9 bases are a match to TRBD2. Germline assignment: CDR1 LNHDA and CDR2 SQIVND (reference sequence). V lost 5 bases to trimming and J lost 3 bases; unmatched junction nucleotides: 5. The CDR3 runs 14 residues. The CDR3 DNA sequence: TGTGCCAGTAGTTCCCGACTAGCGGACTACGAGCAGTACTTC. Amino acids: CASSSRLADYEQYF.

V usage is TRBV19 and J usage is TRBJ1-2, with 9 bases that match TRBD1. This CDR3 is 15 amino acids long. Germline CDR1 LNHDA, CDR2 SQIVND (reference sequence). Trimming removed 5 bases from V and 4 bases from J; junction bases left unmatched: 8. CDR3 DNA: TGTGCCAGTAGTTTGACAGGGGGGCGCCCCTATGGCTACACCTTC. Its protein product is CASSLTGGRPYGYTF.

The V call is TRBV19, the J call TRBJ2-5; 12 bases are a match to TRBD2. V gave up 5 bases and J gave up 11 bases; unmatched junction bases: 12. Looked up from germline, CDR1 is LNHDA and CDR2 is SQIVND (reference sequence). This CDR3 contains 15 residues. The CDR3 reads CASSERSTSGSWQYF. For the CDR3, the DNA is TGTGCCAGTAGTGAGAGGTCGACTAGCGGGAGTTGGCAGTACTTC. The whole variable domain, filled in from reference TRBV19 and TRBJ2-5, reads DGGITQSPKYLFRKEGQNVTLSCEQNLNHDAMYWYRQDPGQGLRLIYYSQIVNDFQKGDIAEGYSVSREKKESFPLTVTSAQKNPTAFYLCASSERSTSGSWQYFGPGTRLLVL.

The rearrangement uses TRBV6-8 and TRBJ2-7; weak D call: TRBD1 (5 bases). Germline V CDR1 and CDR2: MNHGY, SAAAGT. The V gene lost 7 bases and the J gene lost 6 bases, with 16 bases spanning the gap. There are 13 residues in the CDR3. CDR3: CASKGQALSEQYF. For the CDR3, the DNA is TGTGCCAGCAAGGGGCAGGCCCTTAGCGAGCAGTACTTC.

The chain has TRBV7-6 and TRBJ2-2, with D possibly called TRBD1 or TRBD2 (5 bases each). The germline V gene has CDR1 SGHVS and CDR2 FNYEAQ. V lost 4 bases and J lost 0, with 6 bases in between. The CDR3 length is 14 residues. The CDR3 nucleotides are TGTGCCAGCAGCTCGGGACCGAACACCGGGGAGCTGTTTTTT. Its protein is CASSSGPNTGELFF. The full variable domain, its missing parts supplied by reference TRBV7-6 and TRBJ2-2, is GAGVSQSPRYKVTKRGQDVALRCDPISGHVSLYWYRQALGQGPEFLTYFNYEAQQDKSGLPNDRFSAERPEGSISTLTIQRTEQRDSAMYRCASSSGPNTGELFFGEGSRLTVL.

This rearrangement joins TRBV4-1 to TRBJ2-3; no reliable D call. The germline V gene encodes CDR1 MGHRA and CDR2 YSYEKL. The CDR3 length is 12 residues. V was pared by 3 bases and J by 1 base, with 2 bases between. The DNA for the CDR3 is TGCGCCAGCAGCCATCGCACAGATACGCAGTATTTT. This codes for CASSHRTDTQYF.

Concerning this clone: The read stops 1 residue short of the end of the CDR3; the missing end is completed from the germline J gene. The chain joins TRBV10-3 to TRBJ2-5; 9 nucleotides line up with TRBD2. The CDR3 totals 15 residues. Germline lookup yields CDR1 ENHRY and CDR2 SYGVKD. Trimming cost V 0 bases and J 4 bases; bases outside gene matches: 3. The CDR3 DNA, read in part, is TGTGCCATCAGTGAGTCGGGGACTAGCAGAGAGACCCAGTAC. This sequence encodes CAISESGTSRETQY. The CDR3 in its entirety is CAISESGTSRETQYF.

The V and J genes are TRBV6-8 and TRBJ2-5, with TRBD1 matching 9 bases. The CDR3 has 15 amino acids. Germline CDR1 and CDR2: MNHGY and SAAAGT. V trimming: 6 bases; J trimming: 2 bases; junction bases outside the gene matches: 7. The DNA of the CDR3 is TGTGCCAGCAGCGGGACAGGGAACGAACAAGAGACCCAGTACTTC. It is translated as CASSGTGNEQETQYF.

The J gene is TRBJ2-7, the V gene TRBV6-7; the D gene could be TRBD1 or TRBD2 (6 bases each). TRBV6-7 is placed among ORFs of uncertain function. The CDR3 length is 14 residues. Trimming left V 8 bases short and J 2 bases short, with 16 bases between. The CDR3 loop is CASRGTQITYEQYF. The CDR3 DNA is TGTGCCAGCCGGGGGACACAGATAACCTACGAGCAGTACTTC.

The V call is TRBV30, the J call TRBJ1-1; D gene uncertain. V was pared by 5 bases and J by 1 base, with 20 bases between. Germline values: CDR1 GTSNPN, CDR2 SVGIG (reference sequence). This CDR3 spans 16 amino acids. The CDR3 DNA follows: TGTGCCTGGTTGCCCCGGGCCTACTATTCGAACACTGAAGCTTTCTTT. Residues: CAWLPRAYYSNTEAFF.

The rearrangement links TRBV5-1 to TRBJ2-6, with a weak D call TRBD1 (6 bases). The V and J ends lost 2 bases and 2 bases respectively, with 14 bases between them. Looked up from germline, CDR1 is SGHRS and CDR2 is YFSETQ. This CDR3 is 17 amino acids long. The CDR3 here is CASSFGNTGTGANVLTF. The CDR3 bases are TGCGCCAGCAGCTTCGGCAATACAGGGACTGGGGCCAACGTCCTGACTTTC. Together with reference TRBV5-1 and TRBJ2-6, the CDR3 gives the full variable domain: KAGVTQTPRYLIKTRGQQVTLSCSPISGHRSVSWYQQTPGQGLQFLFEYFSETQRNKGNFPGRFSGRQFSNSRSEMNVSTLELGDSALYLCASSFGNTGTGANVLTFGAGSRLTVL.

This chain's CDR3 is CASSNGDEQFF. The DNA for the CDR3 is TGTGCCAGCAGTAACGGCGATGAGCAGTTCTTC. The chain carries TRBV6-7 and TRBJ2-1, with D unclear. TRBV6-7 is reported as an ORF; its role is uncertain. V was trimmed by 5 bases and J by 8 bases, leaving 7 bases between them. This CDR3 is 11 amino acids long.